Below, one TCR beta chain is given with its context. The data derive from a study of shared T cell receptors in the human thymus. Libraries were prepared by immunoSEQ multiplex PCR; TCRdb keeps only in-frame clonotypes and omits some of them. The table shows some 400,000 clones, with roughly 94% occurring only once. Germline lookup yields CDR1 PRHDT and CDR2 FYEKMQ (reference sequence). This CDR3 contains 16 residues. V lost 4 bases to trimming and J lost 5 bases; unmatched junction nucleotides: 7. The sequence was collected from a human donor. The chain recombines TRBV13 with TRBJ2-7; 14 nucleotides agree with TRBD2. The material sequenced was thymocytes. In nucleotides, the CDR3 is TGTGCCAGCAGCTCGCCGGGACTAGCGGGAGTGCACGAGCAGTACTTC. Protein product: CASSSPGLAGVHEQYF.